This TCR beta chain was recorded in a study of T cells in Graves' hyperthyroidism and ophthalmopathy. The CDR3 sequence is 16 residues long. Germline CDR1 and CDR2: MNHNS and SASEGT. V lost 6 bases and J lost 10, with 22 bases in between. What was amplified from RNA transcripts were TCR beta CDR3 regions. With the HTBI primer set, the TCR CDR3 went through a first round of RT-PCR. TCRdb reprocessed the multiplex PCR reads via MiXCR and lists one record per CDR3 protein. The top ten clones hold 15% to 17% of a sample with some 700,000 distinct CDR3 sequences, 15% to 20% of them seen once. The sample holds many counts of this clonotype.

Sequencing was performed on blood. The sequence was obtained from a man aged 45-65 years with Graves' hyperthyroidism. The chain joins TRBV6-1 to TRBJ1-6; a weak D match, TRBD1 (6 bases). CDR3 loop: CASRPEGYTGYSPLHF. In nucleotides, the CDR3 is TGTGCCAGCAGACCTGAGGGGTACACAGGGTACTCACCCCTCCACTTT.